There are a few counts of the clone carrying this T cell receptor beta chain. The data originate from a study of T cells in tuberculosis. Cells were sorted from thawed PBMC rested overnight and stained with GMM-loaded CD1B tetramer, viability dye and anti-CD3. The lipid loaded on the CD1B tetramers was C32 glucose monomycolate from Rhodococcus equi. This CDR3 has 14 residues. With 3 bases clipped from V and 3 bases from J, the junction kept 5 bases outside the gene matches. Germline CDR1 SEHNR, CDR2 FQNEAQ (reference sequence). Profiled with immunoSEQ multiplex PCR; TCRdb holds only in-frame clones, not every one. The data contain approximately 60,000 clones, roughly 79% of them singletons.

V gene TRBV7-9 combines with J gene TRBJ2-7; 7 nucleotides match TRBD1. The clonotype comes from an adult woman with latent tuberculosis. The specimen sequenced was CD1b-GMM tetramer-negative cells sorted from PBMCs. CDR3 sequence: CASSFFAGGYEQYF. The CDR3 DNA sequence: TGTGCCAGCAGCTTCTTCGCAGGGGGCTACGAGCAGTACTTC.